A selection of T cell receptor beta chains follows, all from one sample in a study of naive and memory T cell subsets. TCRdb used MiXCR to reprocess the UMI-ligation and nested PCR reads, holding one entry per CDR3 protein. The table includes approximately 100,000 distinct CDR3 sequences, roughly 15% detected once. Source material: naive CD8+ T cells from blood. These receptors were obtained from a human donor in good health. Both conserved end residues are part of each CDR3. Size tells how often a clone was seen (once, few, many) or the class of an expanded clone, and some rows leave it out.

TRBJ1-1,.,TRBV7-9,CASSPTGMVNTEAFF
TRBJ1-1,.,TRBV21-1,CAGGAGSNTEAFF
TRBJ1-1,few,TRBV7-2,CASSLGAREGAFF
TRBJ1-4,.,TRBV15,CATSSPQGKEKLFF
TRBJ1-5,few,TRBV12-3/TRBV12-4,CASSLMLVPQHF
TRBJ2-3,few,TRBV7-2,CASSSTLPDTQYF
TRBJ2-3,.,TRBV28,CASSSSWETDTQYF
TRBJ2-3,.,TRBV15,CATSRDIGIEAQYF
TRBJ2-5,few,TRBV14,CASTPGLAGEERETQYF
TRBJ1-1,few,TRBV12-3/TRBV12-4,CASSLGAGFGFF
TRBJ1-1,.,TRBV28,CASSLEGQGGTEAFF
TRBJ2-1,few,TRBV29-1,CSVVVNEQFF
TRBJ2-3,.,TRBV12-3/TRBV12-4,CASSFPWGTGKLAGVEDTQYF
TRBJ2-4,.,TRBV15,CATSRDRRGGVNIQYF
TRBJ2-7,.,TRBV28,CASSLGTGETYEQYF
TRBJ2-1,.,TRBV12-3/TRBV12-4,CASSPGTGADNEQFF
TRBJ2-3,.,TRBV5-5,CASTLDSSWTDTQYF
TRBJ2-7,.,TRBV12-3/TRBV12-4,CASSLGTPIGEQYF
TRBJ2-1,.,TRBV24-1,CATSDFTEQFF
TRBJ2-3,many,TRBV29-1,CSVGDLVTDTQYF
TRBJ2-7,few,TRBV19,CASSIGTEAYEQYF
TRBJ1-3,few,TRBV10-3,CAISGLDRVTSGNTIYF
TRBJ2-2,.,TRBV7-8,CASSFVPGAAGPTGELFF
TRBJ2-7,few,TRBV4-2,CASSQEGVAASYEQYF
TRBJ2-1,.,TRBV12-3/TRBV12-4,CASSTRGTGDGQNRF
TRBJ1-6,many,TRBV19,CASSIRTHNSPLHF
TRBJ1-1,.,TRBV12-3/TRBV12-4,CASSSEMKNTEAFF
TRBJ1-6,few,TRBV12-3/TRBV12-4,CASSTGTGVSPLHF
TRBJ2-1,few,TRBV7-9,CASSLVVYNEQFF
TRBJ2-1,.,TRBV14,CASSYRVNEQFF
TRBJ2-7,few,TRBV5-6,CASSLVASLYEQYF
TRBJ2-3,.,TRBV15,CATSRTGAVDADTQYF
TRBJ1-5,.,TRBV6-2/TRBV6-3,CASSPPTFILRQPQHF
TRBJ1-5,.,TRBV3-1,CASSQDWTQPQHF
TRBJ1-1,few,TRBV28,CASSLDHGGTEAFF
TRBJ1-3,.,TRBV12-3/TRBV12-4,CASSFPLRLDTPIYF
TRBJ2-1,.,TRBV28,CASSILAGGEQFF
TRBJ2-1,.,TRBV4-2,CASSQDGLAGTPAFGDEQFF
TRBJ2-1,few,TRBV19,CASSIEVYNEQFF
TRBJ1-1,.,TRBV6-2/TRBV6-3,CASSSSGSWAEAFF
TRBJ2-1,many,TRBV12-3/TRBV12-4,CASSSGEEAYNEQFF
TRBJ1-5,.,TRBV6-1,CASSEAKGQPQHF
TRBJ1-1,many,TRBV5-1,CASSSAREAFF
TRBJ2-1,.,TRBV2,CASSGTYNEQFF
TRBJ2-7,.,TRBV9,CASSPKVRDEQYF
TRBJ2-7,.,TRBV4-1,CASSQVHPGAYEQYF
TRBJ2-7,few,TRBV19,CASSITSATYEQYF
TRBJ2-1,few,TRBV11-2,CASSSTVTREDNEQFF
TRBJ1-1,.,TRBV13,CASSGTGSDTEAFF
TRBJ2-7,many,TRBV27,CASVAGAEQYF
TRBJ2-7,.,TRBV4-3,CASSQDRDYYEQYF
TRBJ2-7,once,TRBV4-3,CASSQDEGWEQYF